The TCR beta chain described here comes from a study of beta chain features in type 1 diabetes. Study at large: Examination of sorted cells across all samples involved around 98 million cells. General study findings and limits: Shortening of TCRB CDR3s, moderate but significant, appeared in all four CD4+ subsets of Type 1 diabetes patients. PCR, the amplification step, might favor shorter templates, equally in patients and controls. The similarity of naive, central memory and Treg TCRB repertoires appeared greater among patients than among healthy donors.

The table lists this clone with a few counts. Its antigen is unidentified. One heparinised draw, averaging about 0.11 L, was taken per donor. Sequencing targeted expressed TCRB transcripts, as all isolated RNA had been reverse transcribed. The method was immunoSEQ multiplex PCR; TCRdb's version includes in-frame clones alone and lacks a portion of them. Of more than 300,000 clones listed, 8.5% to 10% were seen once; the top ten hold roughly 0.6%. CDR3 length: 15 amino acids. Sample: central memory CD4+ T cells from blood. This TCR was sampled from a man aged 30-40 years with type 1 diabetes. The chain recombines TRBV21-1 with TRBJ2-7; the listed D gene, TRBD2, was not tested against the DNA. TRBV21-1 is annotated as a pseudogene. CDR3 amino acids: CASSKLTSGMEEQYF. The CDR3 DNA sequence: TGTGCCAGCAGCAAATTGACTAGCGGGATGGAGGAGCAGTACTTC.